This is a list of T cell receptor beta chains from one sample in a study of blood T cell repertoires in COVID-19. Some clones are missing from TCRdb's copy, which holds only in-frame ones; the method was immunoSEQ multiplex PCR. Seen here are about 83,000 clones, around 90% observed once, and the top ten hold 3%. Sequencing was done on a sample of peripheral blood. These receptors all come from a woman aged 50 to 60 with active or convalescent COVID-19. Both conserved end residues are part of each CDR3. A D gene is named only where the DNA matches it firmly. Clone size, where shown, is once, few, many, or a class for clones that have expanded.

V: TRBV3-1/TRBV3-2
J: TRBJ1-4
D: -
size: -
CDR3: CASSQLGGEKLFF
DNA: TGTGCCAGCAGCCAACTAGGGGGTGAAAAACTGTTTTTT

V: TRBV4-3
J: TRBJ2-3
D: TRBD2
size: -
CDR3: CASSQAFGGGTDTQYF
DNA: TGCGCCAGCAGCCAGGCCTTTGGGGGGGGCACAGATACGCAGTATTTT

V: TRBV2
J: TRBJ2-7
D: TRBD1
size: -
CDR3: CASSLTGQGSEQYF
DNA: TGTGCCAGCAGCCTAACCGGACAGGGAAGCGAGCAGTACTTC

V: TRBV27
J: TRBJ2-7
D: -
size: -
CDR3: CASSPRGSNEQYF
DNA: TGTGCCAGCAGTCCCAGGGGTAGCAACGAGCAGTACTTC

V: TRBV5-4
J: TRBJ2-5
D: TRBD2
size: -
CDR3: CASSDRGLAGIGETQYF
DNA: TGTGCCAGCAGCGACCGCGGTCTAGCGGGGATCGGGGAGACCCAGTACTTC

V: TRBV7-6
J: TRBJ1-1
D: -
size: -
CDR3: CASSPGLGGVNTEAFF
DNA: TGTGCCAGCAGCCCGGGCCTAGGGGGAGTGAACACTGAAGCTTTCTTT

V: TRBV2
J: TRBJ2-3
D: TRBD2
size: -
CDR3: CASSEWGGSTDTQYF
DNA: TGTGCCAGCAGTGAATGGGGGGGGAGTACAGATACGCAGTATTTT

V: TRBV19
J: TRBJ1-1
D: -
size: -
CDR3: CASSIGQENTEAFF
DNA: TGTGCCAGTAGTATCGGACAAGAGAACACTGAAGCTTTCTTT

V: TRBV3-1/TRBV3-2
J: TRBJ2-5
D: TRBD1
size: once
CDR3: CASSLRRQGGETQYF
DNA: TGTGCCAGCAGCTTAAGACGACAGGGGGGAGAGACCCAGTACTTC

V: TRBV27
J: TRBJ2-7
D: TRBD1
size: -
CDR3: CASSDRGNYEQYF
DNA: TGTGCCAGCAGTGACAGGGGCAATTACGAGCAGTACTTC

V: TRBV4-3
J: TRBJ2-7
D: -
size: -
CDR3: CASSLNGQLSYEQYF
DNA: TGCGCCAGCAGCCTTAACGGACAGCTATCTTACGAGCAGTACTTC

V: TRBV12-3/TRBV12-4
J: TRBJ1-1
D: -
size: once
CDR3: CASSFDRDTEAFF
DNA: TGTGCCAGCAGTTTTGACAGAGACACTGAAGCTTTCTTT

V: TRBV10-3
J: TRBJ2-6
D: -
size: -
CDR3: CAISEPGPSGANVLTF
DNA: TGTGCCATCAGTGAACCAGGGCCCTCTGGGGCCAACGTCCTGACTTTC

V: TRBV6-2/TRBV6-3
J: TRBJ2-7
D: -
size: -
CDR3: CASSLRRYEQYF
DNA: TGTGCCAGCAGTTTGCGGAGATACGAGCAGTACTTC

V: TRBV6-5
J: TRBJ2-7
D: TRBD1
size: -
CDR3: CASSQRGPPNEQYF
DNA: TGTGCCAGCAGTCAAAGGGGGCCCCCCAACGAGCAGTACTTC

V: TRBV27
J: TRBJ2-5
D: TRBD2
size: -
CDR3: CASRGLAGVETQYF
DNA: TGTGCCAGCAGGGGACTAGCGGGGGTTGAGACCCAGTACTTC

V: TRBV29-1
J: TRBJ1-4
D: -
size: -
CDR3: CSVPINEKLFF
DNA: TGCAGCGTTCCTATTAATGAAAAACTGTTTTTT

V: TRBV6-5
J: TRBJ1-5
D: -
size: -
CDR3: CASSQNGGQPQHF
DNA: TGTGCCAGCAGTCAGAACGGCGGTCAGCCCCAGCATTTT

V: TRBV25-1
J: TRBJ1-2
D: -
size: -
CDR3: CATFTGQKRNYGYTF
DNA: TGTGCCACCTTCACTGGACAGAAGAGAAACTATGGCTACACCTTC

V: TRBV5-1
J: TRBJ2-1
D: -
size: -
CDR3: CASSLEPGISYNEQFF
DNA: TGCGCCAGCAGTCTAGAACCCGGGATCTCCTACAATGAGCAGTTCTTC

V: TRBV7-2
J: TRBJ1-2
D: -
size: -
CDR3: CASSIDGNYGYTF
DNA: TGTGCCAGCAGTATAGACGGGAACTATGGCTACACCTTC

V: TRBV30
J: TRBJ1-5
D: -
size: once
CDR3: CAWAEAVNQPQHF
DNA: TGTGCCTGGGCCGAGGCCGTCAATCAGCCCCAGCATTTT

V: TRBV5-4
J: TRBJ1-2
D: TRBD1
size: -
CDR3: CASSSFGTGGYGYTF
DNA: TGTGCCAGCAGCTCGTTCGGGACAGGGGGCTACGGCTACACCTTC

V: TRBV2
J: TRBJ2-3
D: TRBD1
size: -
CDR3: CASSRTGSTDTQYF
DNA: TGTGCCAGCAGTAGGACAGGTAGCACAGATACGCAGTATTTT

V: TRBV6-6
J: TRBJ1-3
D: -
size: -
CDR3: CASAQATGLTGNTIYF
DNA: TGTGCCAGCGCCCAAGCGACAGGATTAACTGGAAACACCATATATTTT

V: TRBV20-1
J: TRBJ1-2
D: TRBD1
size: -
CDR3: CSASSTGRRANYGYTF
DNA: TGCAGTGCTAGTTCGACAGGGCGGAGAGCTAACTATGGCTACACCTTC

V: TRBV6-4
J: TRBJ2-1
D: TRBD2
size: -
CDR3: CASSRRGLVISYNEQFF
DNA: TGTGCCAGCAGCCGGAGGGGACTAGTCATCTCCTACAATGAGCAGTTCTTC

V: TRBV9
J: TRBJ2-1
D: TRBD2
size: -
CDR3: CASTPAAGGYNEQFF
DNA: TGTGCCAGCACCCCGGCGGCGGGGGGCTACAATGAGCAGTTCTTC

V: TRBV6-6
J: TRBJ1-1
D: -
size: -
CDR3: CASSLGVRHMNTEAFF
DNA: TGTGCCAGCAGTTTAGGGGTTCGGCACATGAACACTGAAGCTTTCTTT

V: TRBV6-5
J: TRBJ1-5
D: TRBD1
size: -
CDR3: CASSLTGLGNQPQHF
DNA: TGTGCCAGCAGCCTGACAGGGTTGGGCAATCAGCCCCAGCATTTT

V: TRBV9
J: TRBJ1-1
D: -
size: -
CDR3: CASSVARDKNTEAFF
DNA: TGTGCCAGCAGCGTAGCCAGGGACAAGAACACTGAAGCTTTCTTT

V: TRBV27
J: TRBJ1-6
D: -
size: -
CDR3: CASSLAGAPLHF
DNA: TGTGCCAGCAGTTTGGCAGGGGCACCCCTCCACTTT

V: TRBV7-3
J: TRBJ1-1
D: -
size: -
CDR3: CASSQRRGDLNTEAFF
DNA: TGTGCCAGCAGCCAGAGGAGAGGCGATTTGAACACTGAAGCTTTCTTT

V: TRBV9
J: TRBJ2-2
D: -
size: -
CDR3: CASSVAGGAGHTGELFF
DNA: TGTGCCAGCAGCGTAGCAGGGGGAGCGGGCCACACCGGGGAGCTGTTTTTT

V: TRBV6-5
J: TRBJ2-2
D: TRBD1
size: -
CDR3: CASKPQDRGIGELFF
DNA: TGTGCCAGCAAGCCGCAGGACAGGGGGATCGGGGAGCTGTTTTTT

V: TRBV5-1
J: TRBJ2-1
D: TRBD2
size: once
CDR3: CASSILTSGGYNEQFF
DNA: TGCGCCAGCAGCATCCTGACTAGCGGGGGTTACAATGAGCAGTTCTTC

V: TRBV7-2
J: TRBJ1-6
D: -
size: -
CDR3: CASSLDRRENSPLHF
DNA: TGTGCCAGCAGCTTAGACAGGCGGGAGAATTCACCCCTCCACTTT

V: TRBV9
J: TRBJ1-2
D: -
size: -
CDR3: CASSPTGFNEGGYTF
DNA: TGTGCCAGCAGCCCTACAGGCTTTAACGAAGGGGGCTACACCTTC

V: TRBV6-5
J: TRBJ1-6
D: TRBD1
size: -
CDR3: CASSRDRGNNSPLHF
DNA: TGTGCCAGCAGTCGCGACAGGGGAAATAATTCACCCCTCCACTTT

V: TRBV19
J: TRBJ2-7
D: TRBD1
size: -
CDR3: CASTRGTGLAYEQYF
DNA: TGTGCCAGTACACGGGGGACAGGCTTGGCCTACGAGCAGTACTTC

V: TRBV30
J: TRBJ1-3
D: -
size: -
CDR3: CAWNEETIYF
DNA: TGTGCCTGGAATGAGGAGACCATATATTTT

V: TRBV7-2
J: TRBJ2-3
D: TRBD2
size: -
CDR3: CASSLASGGAGDTQYF
DNA: TGTGCCAGCAGCTTAGCAAGCGGGGGGGCTGGGGATACGCAGTATTTT

V: TRBV3-1/TRBV3-2
J: TRBJ2-2
D: -
size: once
CDR3: CASSHQGGAGELFF
DNA: TGTGCCAGCAGCCACCAGGGGGGCGCCGGGGAGCTGTTTTTT

V: TRBV6-6
J: TRBJ2-1
D: -
size: -
CDR3: CASRRDFYNEQFF
DNA: TGTGCCAGCAGACGGGACTTTTACAATGAGCAGTTCTTC

V: TRBV3-1/TRBV3-2
J: TRBJ2-7
D: -
size: -
CDR3: CACSARVYEQYF
DNA: TGTGCCTGCTCGGCCAGGGTGTACGAGCAGTACTTC

V: TRBV12-3/TRBV12-4
J: TRBJ1-2
D: -
size: -
CDR3: CASSLQGRYTF
DNA: TGTGCCAGCAGTCTTCAGGGTCGCTACACCTTC

V: TRBV20-1
J: TRBJ1-2
D: -
size: -
CDR3: CSARYGYTF
DNA: TGCAGTGCCCGCTATGGCTACACCTTC

V: TRBV2
J: TRBJ2-4
D: TRBD2
size: -
CDR3: CASSEGGNEVKNIQYF
DNA: TGTGCCAGCAGTGAGGGGGGGAATGAGGTCAAAAACATTCAGTACTTC

V: TRBV5-4
J: TRBJ2-7
D: TRBD1
size: -
CDR3: CASSLPGTGREQYF
DNA: TGTGCCAGCAGCTTACCCGGGACAGGAAGAGAGCAGTACTTC

V: TRBV4-1
J: TRBJ2-3
D: TRBD1
size: -
CDR3: CASSQDPGQENTQYF
DNA: TGCGCCAGCAGCCAAGATCCCGGACAGGAGAATACGCAGTATTTT

V: TRBV4-2
J: TRBJ2-7
D: TRBD1
size: -
CDR3: CASSPDRGTDEQYF
DNA: TGTGCCAGCAGCCCGGACAGGGGTACCGACGAGCAGTACTTC

V: TRBV18
J: TRBJ1-3
D: -
size: -
CDR3: CASSPPGRGSGNTIYF
DNA: TGTGCCAGCTCACCACCGGGTCGGGGGTCTGGAAACACCATATATTTT

V: TRBV21-1
J: TRBJ1-2
D: -
size: once
CDR3: CASSNHTTGGLSGYTF
DNA: TGTGCCAGCAGCAACCACACTACAGGGGGTTTGAGTGGCTACACCTTC

V: TRBV6-5
J: TRBJ2-5
D: TRBD1
size: -
CDR3: CASVTDRGAETQYF
DNA: TGTGCCAGCGTAACGGACAGGGGGGCCGAGACCCAGTACTTC

V: TRBV7-9
J: TRBJ1-2
D: -
size: -
CDR3: CASSSRSQGNYGYTF
DNA: TGTGCCAGCAGCTCCAGATCACAGGGTAACTATGGCTACACCTTC

V: TRBV2
J: TRBJ1-6
D: -
size: -
CDR3: CASRADKEGNSPLHF
DNA: TGTGCCAGCCGGGCGGATAAGGAGGGTAATTCACCCCTCCACTTT

V: TRBV2
J: TRBJ2-3
D: -
size: -
CDR3: CASRDYTADTQYF
DNA: TGTGCCAGCAGGGACTATACTGCAGATACGCAGTATTTT

V: TRBV30
J: TRBJ2-3
D: -
size: -
CDR3: CAWTSGNRRDTQYF
DNA: TGTGCCTGGACATCCGGCAATAGGAGGGATACGCAGTATTTT